One sample yielded the 18 T cell receptor beta chains listed below, sequenced in a study of CD8 T cells in ankylosing spondylitis. One entry per CDR3 protein results from TCRdb running MiXCR on the 5' RACE reads. This repertoire shows about 190,000 distinct CDR3 sequences, roughly 13% found once; its top ten account for more than 9.5%. The sequenced material came from blood, either unsorted or a sorted T cell fraction (not recorded which). The receptor set was obtained from a female donor with ankylosing spondylitis or in good health (not recorded which).

There are a few counts of this clonotype. This sequence joins TRBV2 and TRBJ1-2; 8 nucleotides line up with TRBD1. The germline V gene encodes CDR1 SNHLY and CDR2 FYNNEI. Trimming took 5 bases from V and 3 from J; bases not matched to a gene: 11. The CDR3 extends over 16 amino acids. DNA for the CDR3: TGTGCCAGCAGTTCTATCCCTCAGGGGGCTGACTATGGCTACACCTTC. This translates into CASSSIPQGADYGYTF.

The rearrangement links TRBV7-2 to TRBJ1-6, with TRBD1 as a possible D gene (5 bases). Germline V CDR1 and CDR2: SGHTA, FQGNSA. The V and J ends lost 1 base and 6 bases respectively, with 10 bases between them. The CDR3 has 15 residues. DNA of the CDR3: TGTGCCAGCAGCTTAGGGCAGGGAATTAATTCACCCCTCCACTTT. It encodes CASSLGQGINSPLHF.

This clonotype was observed at least ten times. The chain carries TRBV7-2 and TRBJ2-7, with D possibly TRBD2 on 6 matching bases. Germline CDR1 SGHTA, CDR2 FQGNSA. The CDR3 contains 15 residues. Trimming shortened V by 1 base and J by 7 bases, and 17 bases separated the two germline ends. The CDR3 coding sequence is TGTGCCAGCAGCTTAGACCCCGTGACTAGTCTGGAGCAGTACTTC. Translating it yields CASSLDPVTSLEQYF.

This clonotype was seen repeatedly, ten times or more. This chain links TRBV4-3 with TRBJ1-2; 7 bases agree with TRBD1. From germline, CDR1 is LGHNA and CDR2 YSLEER. The CDR3 is 13 residues long. Germline trimming cut 3 bases from V and 8 bases from J; bases unmatched to any gene: 6. CDR3 region: CASSHRQGSGYTF. The CDR3 DNA reads as TGCGCCAGCAGCCACAGACAGGGATCCGGCTACACCTTC.

This clonotype was found many times. The V call is TRBV7-9, the J call TRBJ2-7; D tentatively fits TRBD1 or TRBD2 (5 bases each). Germline lookup yields CDR1 SEHNR and CDR2 FQNEAQ (reference sequence). The V and J ends lost 5 bases and 5 bases respectively, with 19 bases between them. CDR3 length: 15 residues. Here the CDR3 DNA reads TGTGCCAGCAGCCCCCGAGGGGTCGGCGCGGACGAGCAGTACTTC. Translated, it gives CASSPRGVGADEQYF.

This clonotype was counted many times. V is TRBV29-1 and J is TRBJ2-7; D unresolved. Germline CDR1 SQVTM, CDR2 ANQGSEA. The CDR3 is 12 amino acids. V dropped 6 bases and J dropped 0 bases, with 9 bases sitting between them. For the CDR3, the DNA is TGCAGCGTAGAGCAGAGCTCCTACGAGCAGTACTTC. It translates to CSVEQSSYEQYF.

The V gene is TRBV28, the J gene TRBJ2-7; 7 positions agree with TRBD2. From germline, CDR1 is MDHEN and CDR2 SYDVKM. With 3 bases clipped from V and 4 bases from J, the junction kept 9 bases outside the gene matches. The CDR3 length is 15 residues. CDR3: CASSFRGRRGYEQYF. The CDR3 coding sequence is TGTGCCAGCAGTTTCCGCGGGAGACGCGGATACGAGCAGTACTTC.

This clonotype was counted many times. The rearrangement links TRBV5-6 to TRBJ1-5, with D perhaps TRBD1 (5 bases). Trimming shortened V by 2 bases and J by 4 bases, and 16 bases separated the two germline ends. The CDR3 loop spans 16 amino acids. CDR1 is SGHDT and CDR2 is YYEEEE in the germline V gene. The CDR3 DNA sequence: TGTGCCAGCAGCTTAGCGCAAGGGGATCTAAATCAGCCCCAGCATTTT. Translated: CASSLAQGDLNQPQHF.

The chain combines TRBV7-8 with TRBJ1-1, with D perhaps TRBD1 (5 bases). The germline CDR1 and CDR2 sequences are SGHVS and FQNEAQ. Trimming left V 1 base short and J 5 bases short, with 14 bases between. CDR3 length equals 15 residues. CDR3 sequence: CASSLVLTEGTEAFF. As DNA, the CDR3 is TGTGCCAGCAGCTTAGTACTGACGGAGGGGACTGAAGCTTTCTTT.

This clonotype has a count of ten or more. The chain is built from TRBV28 and TRBJ2-7; D not resolved. Trimming cost V 3 bases and J 4 bases, with 7 bases left between them. CDR1 and CDR2 (germline): MDHEN, SYDVKM. The CDR3 runs 12 residues. The CDR3 nucleotides read TGTGCCAGCAGTTTTCAAGATTACGAGCAGTACTTC. Translated, it gives CASSFQDYEQYF. Full variable domain (rest looked up from reference TRBV28 and TRBJ2-7): DVKVTQSSRYLVKRTGEKVFLECVQDMDHENMFWYRQDPGLGLRLIYFSYDVKMKEKGDIPEGYSVSREKKERFSLILESASTNQTSMYLCASSFQDYEQYFGPGTRLTVT.

This clonotype was found a few times. The V call is TRBV5-1, the J call TRBJ2-4, with D perhaps TRBD1 (5 bases). CDR1 is SGHRS and CDR2 is YFSETQ in the germline V gene. The V and J ends lost 0 bases and 6 bases respectively, with 13 bases between them. The CDR3 totals 15 residues. CDR3 sequence reads: CASSLEGVRRNIQYF. The CDR3, as DNA: TGCGCCAGCAGCTTGGAAGGGGTCCGACGAAACATTCAGTACTTC.

Note on this clonotype: A much larger clone lies a single base off, so this may be a read error. The chain recombines TRBV7-8 with TRBJ1-5; the D gene is possibly TRBD1 (6 bases). This CDR3 is 17 amino acids long. Germline CDR1 and CDR2: SGHVS and FQNEAQ. The ends were cut back, 2 bases at V and 3 bases at J, with 17 bases in the middle. The CDR3 nucleotides are TGTGCCAGCAGCTTACAACAGGGATGGATTGCCAATCAGCCCCAGCATTTT. Protein: CASSLQQGWIANQPQHF.

This clonotype was recorded a few times. This chain links TRBV7-9 with TRBJ2-5, with a possible D match to TRBD1 (6 bases). Trimming cost V 5 bases and J 2 bases, with 15 bases left between them. The CDR3 sequence is 15 residues long. Per germline, CDR1 SEHNR and CDR2 FQNEAQ (reference sequence). The CDR3 protein is CASSPGVTGQETQYF. DNA of the CDR3: TGTGCCAGCAGCCCCGGGGTGACAGGACAAGAGACCCAGTACTTC.

This clonotype was recorded a few times. This rearrangement joins TRBV5-1 to TRBJ2-3, with no clear D. Trimming left V 0 bases short and J 3 bases short, with 8 bases between. The CDR3 extends over 14 amino acids. Germline V gene lookup returns CDR1 SGHRS and CDR2 YFSETQ. The DNA of the CDR3 is TGCGCCAGCAGCTTGGACAGAGAAACAGATACGCAGTATTTT. Translating it yields CASSLDRETDTQYF.

The genes are TRBV13 and TRBJ2-6; D call uncertain. The V gene's germline CDR1 is PRHDT and CDR2 FYEKMQ (reference sequence). There are 16 residues in the CDR3. The V end was cut by 2 bases, the J end by 1 base, with 9 bases between. CDR3 amino acids: CASSLWAASGANVLTF. The CDR3 DNA is TGTGCCAGCAGCTTATGGGCAGCTTCTGGGGCCAACGTCCTGACTTTC.

This clonotype was observed many times. This chain joins TRBV5-6 and TRBJ2-7; TRBD1 aligns across 10 bases. Germline V gene lookup returns CDR1 SGHDT and CDR2 YYEEEE. Trimming cost V 2 bases and J 3 bases; bases outside gene matches: 5. This CDR3 comprises 15 residues. CDR3 region: CASSFFGTGVYEQYF. In DNA form, the CDR3 reads TGTGCCAGCAGCTTCTTCGGGACAGGGGTCTACGAGCAGTACTTC.

This clonotype was found a few times. The chain is built from TRBV4-3 and TRBJ1-1; D ambiguous. Trimming took 0 bases from V and 12 from J, leaving 17 bases between them. Germline values: CDR1 LGHNA, CDR2 YSLEER. CDR3 length: 14 amino acids. CDR3 DNA: TGCGCCAGCAGCCAAGATCGAAGGCAGCCCTTCTCTTTCTTT. This encodes CASSQDRRQPFSFF.

V and J are TRBV20-1 and TRBJ2-3, with 8 bases lining up with TRBD2. Germline CDR1 is DFQATT and CDR2 is SNEGSKA (reference sequence). The CDR3 spans 14 residues. V shed 2 bases and J 4 bases; nucleotides not matched to a gene: 5. CDR3 sequence reads: CSARSGGWADTQYF. The DNA for the CDR3 is TGCAGTGCTAGATCGGGGGGGTGGGCAGATACGCAGTATTTT.